The rows below give T cell receptor beta chains drawn from one sample of a study of blood T cells in healthy people across ages. TCRdb passed the 5' RACE reads through MiXCR, listing each CDR3 protein once. The table has 600,000 or so distinct CDR3 sequences, 40% to 55% seen once. Sequences were obtained from blood. These receptors originate from a man of 80 years or more in good health. CDR3s include the opening cysteine and the closing phenylalanine or tryptophan. The D gene is left open where the match is weak. Where a row states a size, it is once, few, many or the class of an expanded clone; other rows omit it.

size: NA
V: TRBV12-3/TRBV12-4
J: TRBJ2-2
D: NA
CDR3: CASSRPRTANTGELFF
DNA: TGTGCCAGCAGTCGGCCTCGGACAGCGAACACCGGGGAGCTGTTTTTT

size: NA
V: TRBV4-3
J: TRBJ2-3
D: NA
CDR3: CASSQEFRNSDTQYF
DNA: TGCGCCAGCAGCCAAGAATTTCGGAACTCAGATACGCAGTATTTT

size: once
V: TRBV10-3
J: TRBJ2-5
D: TRBD1
CDR3: CAIRPGQEETQYF
DNA: TGTGCCATCAGACCGGGACAGGAAGAGACCCAGTACTTC

size: few
V: TRBV7-9
J: TRBJ2-3
D: NA
CDR3: CASSLDPGDTQYF
DNA: TGTGCCAGCAGCTTAGACCCGGGAGATACGCAGTATTTT

size: NA
V: TRBV4-1
J: TRBJ2-7
D: TRBD1
CDR3: CASSQTPGQEDEQYF
DNA: TGCGCCAGCAGCCAGACACCGGGACAGGAGGACGAGCAGTACTTC

size: NA
V: TRBV29-1
J: TRBJ1-2
D: NA
CDR3: CSVKRRGRYGYTF
DNA: TGCAGCGTTAAAAGGCGGGGGAGGTATGGCTACACCTTC

size: NA
V: TRBV6-6
J: TRBJ1-5
D: NA
CDR3: CASNPQERRPQHF
DNA: TGTGCCAGCAACCCACAGGAGCGTCGGCCCCAGCATTTT

size: once
V: TRBV3-1
J: TRBJ2-1
D: TRBD1
CDR3: CASSQEAGTGNNEQFF
DNA: TGTGCCAGCAGCCAAGAGGCAGGGACAGGAAACAATGAGCAGTTCTTC

size: many
V: TRBV6-5
J: TRBJ2-7
D: NA
CDR3: CASSYREVGYEQYF
DNA: TGTGCCAGCAGCTACAGGGAGGTAGGCTACGAGCAGTACTTC

size: few
V: TRBV7-9
J: TRBJ1-2
D: TRBD1
CDR3: CASSRDRGAYGYTF
DNA: TGTGCCAGCAGCCGCGACAGGGGCGCCTATGGCTACACCTTC

size: few
V: TRBV20-1
J: TRBJ2-3
D: TRBD2
CDR3: CSASPSGRTGTQYF
DNA: TGCAGTGCTAGTCCTAGCGGGAGGACAGGTACGCAGTATTTT

size: NA
V: TRBV5-1
J: TRBJ2-7
D: TRBD2
CDR3: CASSLVGTNDYEQYF
DNA: TGCGCCAGCAGCTTGGTCGGGACTAACGACTACGAGCAGTACTTC

size: NA
V: TRBV7-9
J: TRBJ1-2
D: TRBD1
CDR3: CASSSGQGADGYTF
DNA: TGTGCCAGCAGCTCGGGACAGGGGGCCGATGGCTACACCTTC

size: once
V: TRBV13
J: TRBJ2-1
D: TRBD2
CDR3: CASKAGGYEQFF
DNA: TGTGCCAGCAAGGCGGGGGGGTATGAACAGTTCTTC

size: NA
V: TRBV10-3
J: TRBJ1-2
D: NA
CDR3: CTISPTGIYGYTF
DNA: TGTACCATCAGCCCCACGGGGATCTATGGCTACACCTTC

size: NA
V: TRBV5-1
J: TRBJ2-5
D: NA
CDR3: CASSWIGGETQYF
DNA: TGCGCCAGCAGCTGGATCGGGGGAGAGACCCAGTACTTC